A selection of T cell receptor beta chains follows, all from one sample in a study of beta chain features in type 1 diabetes. Using immunoSEQ multiplex PCR, the repertoire was profiled, and TCRdb retains in-frame clones only, with some absent. The data show about 930,000 clones, with roughly 15% seen just once and around 0.02% held by the top ten. The specimen was naive CD4+ T cells from blood. The receptor source for this set is a woman aged 18-30 years in good health. The conserved cysteine and the conserved F or W are not part of the CDR3 here. Fields, in order: V gene, CDR3 protein.

v_gene: TRBV7-9; CDR3aa: ASSPTQGYGANVLT
v_gene: TRBV9; CDR3aa: ASSVNTGGDTQY
v_gene: TRBV9; CDR3aa: ASSVGGLTGELF
v_gene: TRBV15; CDR3aa: ATSRGGDRLPYEQY
v_gene: TRBV28; CDR3aa: ASSRDRGLYEQY
v_gene: TRBV5-8; CDR3aa: ASSFDRAYNEQF
v_gene: TRBV5-4; CDR3aa: ASSLTGQGAREQY
v_gene: TRBV7-9; CDR3aa: ASSRRREGAHNEQF
v_gene: TRBV7-9; CDR3aa: ASSFGGAGRYEQY
v_gene: TRBV5-6; CDR3aa: ASSLARSHPFREQF
v_gene: TRBV7-3; CDR3aa: ASSPSPNTEAF
v_gene: TRBV4-2; CDR3aa: ASSQAGTGNYGYT
v_gene: TRBV27; CDR3aa: ASSLSDRPPLGEQF
v_gene: TRBV11-2; CDR3aa: ASSLSRGNEQF
v_gene: TRBV6-4; CDR3aa: ASSLLGRRTDTQY
v_gene: TRBV9; CDR3aa: ASSVVGTEISGANVLT
v_gene: TRBV19; CDR3aa: ASSWAAGANNEQF
v_gene: TRBV7-2; CDR3aa: ASSLVSGRGQPQH
v_gene: TRBV6-1; CDR3aa: ASRSGGYNEQF
v_gene: TRBV19; CDR3aa: ASSISGGFYEQY
v_gene: TRBV28; CDR3aa: ATGLTGFTDTQY
v_gene: TRBV29-1; CDR3aa: SPYPGGNVSLTRWGSETQY
v_gene: TRBV11-2; CDR3aa: ASSAGGEQY
v_gene: TRBV2; CDR3aa: ASSLRQGGNQPQH
v_gene: TRBV19; CDR3aa: ASSMQVTGELF
v_gene: TRBV7-2; CDR3aa: ASSLSGVGVYEQY
v_gene: TRBV7-3; CDR3aa: ASSLFQGGDTQY
v_gene: TRBV2; CDR3aa: ASRGDTNQPQH
v_gene: TRBV29-1; CDR3aa: SVEVGRNQPQH
v_gene: TRBV6-1; CDR3aa: ASSEALIGLRETQY
v_gene: TRBV18; CDR3aa: ASLRADTQY
v_gene: TRBV7-6; CDR3aa: ASSFGPRGDTQY
v_gene: TRBV5-4; CDR3aa: ASSLSGTDTQY
v_gene: TRBV21-1; CDR3aa: ASNLASGNNEQF
v_gene: TRBV11-3; CDR3aa: ASSQTRGNIQY
v_gene: TRBV20-1; CDR3aa: SARGSYEQY
v_gene: TRBV7-2; CDR3aa: ASSRGGPPYNEQF
v_gene: TRBV5-4; CDR3aa: ASSLGQNTGELF
v_gene: TRBV7-9; CDR3aa: ASSFSGRSETQY
v_gene: TRBV18; CDR3aa: ASRIGGHNQPQH
v_gene: TRBV7-3; CDR3aa: ASSSSSGSFNEQF
v_gene: TRBV7-9; CDR3aa: ASSSSGLAGERQF
v_gene: TRBV2; CDR3aa: ASSGAYEQY
v_gene: TRBV6-5; CDR3aa: ASRINMNTEAF